This T cell receptor (beta chain) was identified during a study of shared clonotypes between healthy human individuals. Libraries were prepared by immunoSEQ multiplex PCR; TCRdb keeps only in-frame clonotypes and omits some of them. The sample records millions of clones, 85% to 95% being singletons. Every donor was a Caucasian adult from Nashville, Tennessee. The length of the CDR3 is 16 residues. V was clipped by 5 bases and J by 0 bases; unmatched bases: 6. Germline V gene data show CDR1 as SNHLY and CDR2 as FYNNEI. The TCR comes from a man between 18 and 35 years old in good health. The chain couples TRBV2 to TRBJ1-3; TRBD1 matches 8 bases. Specimen: naive CD4+ T cells sorted from blood. Noted subset: CD45RA+ positively selected. CDR3: CASSPRQGSSGNTIYF. CDR3 coding DNA: TGTGCCAGCAGTCCACGACAGGGGAGCTCTGGAAACACCATATATTTT.